One and the same sample provided the 7 T cell receptor beta chains below, sequenced in a study of CXCR3-negative and CXCR3-positive naive CD8 T cells. Findings of the study overall: The TRB CDR3s that CXCR3-positive naive cells carried were more hydrophobic than those of CXCR3-negative naive cells.

The authors prepared UMI-labeled TRB cDNA libraries by 5' RACE. After re-calling the 5' RACE reads, TCRdb lists one entry per CDR3 protein, DNA absent. The table lists approximately 140,000 distinct CDR3 sequences, with 0.25% to 0.35% in the top ten. Antigens for these TCRs are unknown. The source material was naive CXCR3+ CD8+ T cells from blood. Regarding subset: CD45RO-CCR7+CD27+CD95- naive CD8+ T cells expressing CXCR3 (TNR3+). The origin of the receptors is a human donor in good health. Some clones in this sample may be carry-over from other donors' samples.

The J gene is TRBJ2-7, the V gene TRBV7-9; TCRdb outputs TRBD1, but without DNA this stays unchecked. Germline loops: CDR1 SEHNR, CDR2 FQNEAQ (reference sequence). This CDR3 is built from 14 residues. The CDR3 sequence is CASSLVAPGNEQYF.

The chain combines TRBV29-1 with TRBJ2-7; TCRdb lists TRBD1, though no DNA is available to test this call. The CDR3 extends over 13 amino acids. Germline CDR1 is SQVTM and CDR2 is ANQGSEA. The CDR3 loop is CSVELGETYEQYF.

The chain couples TRBV19 to TRBJ2-5; TCRdb selects TRBD2, and the lack of DNA leaves this call unchecked. Germline-derived CDR1 and CDR2 are LNHDA and SQIVND (reference sequence). The CDR3 covers 16 residues. CDR3 sequence reads: CATASPGLEIQETQYF.

This chain uses TRBV11-3 with TRBJ2-1; TCRdb returns TRBD1, unconfirmable since there is no DNA. Germline loops: CDR1 SGHNT, CDR2 YENEEA. The CDR3 totals 16 residues. CDR3 protein: CASSPGRGPIYNEQFF.

The chain links TRBV4-3 to TRBJ2-5; TCRdb's D call of TRBD2 is untestable without DNA. The germline CDR1 and CDR2 sequences are LGHNA and YSLEER. The CDR3 is 15 amino acids. Here the CDR3 reads CASSQERGGQETQYF.

The rearrangement joins TRBV5-4 to TRBJ2-7; TCRdb gives TRBD2 as the D gene, but with no DNA this cannot be confirmed. CDR3 size: 14 residues. Germline lookup yields CDR1 SGHNT and CDR2 YYREEE (reference sequence). CDR3 sequence reads: CASRPRGQPYEQYF.

V and J are TRBV7-9 and TRBJ1-1. This CDR3 is built from 12 residues. Per germline, CDR1 SEHNR and CDR2 FQNEAQ (reference sequence). The CDR3 here is CASSLRETEAFF. The variable domain in full, completed from reference TRBV7-9 and TRBJ1-1, reads DTGVSQNPRHKITKRGQNVTFRCDPISEHNRLYWYRQTLGQGPEFLTYFQNEAQLEKSRLLSDRFSAERPKGSFSTLEIQRTEQGDSAMYLCASSLRETEAFFGQGTRLTVV.